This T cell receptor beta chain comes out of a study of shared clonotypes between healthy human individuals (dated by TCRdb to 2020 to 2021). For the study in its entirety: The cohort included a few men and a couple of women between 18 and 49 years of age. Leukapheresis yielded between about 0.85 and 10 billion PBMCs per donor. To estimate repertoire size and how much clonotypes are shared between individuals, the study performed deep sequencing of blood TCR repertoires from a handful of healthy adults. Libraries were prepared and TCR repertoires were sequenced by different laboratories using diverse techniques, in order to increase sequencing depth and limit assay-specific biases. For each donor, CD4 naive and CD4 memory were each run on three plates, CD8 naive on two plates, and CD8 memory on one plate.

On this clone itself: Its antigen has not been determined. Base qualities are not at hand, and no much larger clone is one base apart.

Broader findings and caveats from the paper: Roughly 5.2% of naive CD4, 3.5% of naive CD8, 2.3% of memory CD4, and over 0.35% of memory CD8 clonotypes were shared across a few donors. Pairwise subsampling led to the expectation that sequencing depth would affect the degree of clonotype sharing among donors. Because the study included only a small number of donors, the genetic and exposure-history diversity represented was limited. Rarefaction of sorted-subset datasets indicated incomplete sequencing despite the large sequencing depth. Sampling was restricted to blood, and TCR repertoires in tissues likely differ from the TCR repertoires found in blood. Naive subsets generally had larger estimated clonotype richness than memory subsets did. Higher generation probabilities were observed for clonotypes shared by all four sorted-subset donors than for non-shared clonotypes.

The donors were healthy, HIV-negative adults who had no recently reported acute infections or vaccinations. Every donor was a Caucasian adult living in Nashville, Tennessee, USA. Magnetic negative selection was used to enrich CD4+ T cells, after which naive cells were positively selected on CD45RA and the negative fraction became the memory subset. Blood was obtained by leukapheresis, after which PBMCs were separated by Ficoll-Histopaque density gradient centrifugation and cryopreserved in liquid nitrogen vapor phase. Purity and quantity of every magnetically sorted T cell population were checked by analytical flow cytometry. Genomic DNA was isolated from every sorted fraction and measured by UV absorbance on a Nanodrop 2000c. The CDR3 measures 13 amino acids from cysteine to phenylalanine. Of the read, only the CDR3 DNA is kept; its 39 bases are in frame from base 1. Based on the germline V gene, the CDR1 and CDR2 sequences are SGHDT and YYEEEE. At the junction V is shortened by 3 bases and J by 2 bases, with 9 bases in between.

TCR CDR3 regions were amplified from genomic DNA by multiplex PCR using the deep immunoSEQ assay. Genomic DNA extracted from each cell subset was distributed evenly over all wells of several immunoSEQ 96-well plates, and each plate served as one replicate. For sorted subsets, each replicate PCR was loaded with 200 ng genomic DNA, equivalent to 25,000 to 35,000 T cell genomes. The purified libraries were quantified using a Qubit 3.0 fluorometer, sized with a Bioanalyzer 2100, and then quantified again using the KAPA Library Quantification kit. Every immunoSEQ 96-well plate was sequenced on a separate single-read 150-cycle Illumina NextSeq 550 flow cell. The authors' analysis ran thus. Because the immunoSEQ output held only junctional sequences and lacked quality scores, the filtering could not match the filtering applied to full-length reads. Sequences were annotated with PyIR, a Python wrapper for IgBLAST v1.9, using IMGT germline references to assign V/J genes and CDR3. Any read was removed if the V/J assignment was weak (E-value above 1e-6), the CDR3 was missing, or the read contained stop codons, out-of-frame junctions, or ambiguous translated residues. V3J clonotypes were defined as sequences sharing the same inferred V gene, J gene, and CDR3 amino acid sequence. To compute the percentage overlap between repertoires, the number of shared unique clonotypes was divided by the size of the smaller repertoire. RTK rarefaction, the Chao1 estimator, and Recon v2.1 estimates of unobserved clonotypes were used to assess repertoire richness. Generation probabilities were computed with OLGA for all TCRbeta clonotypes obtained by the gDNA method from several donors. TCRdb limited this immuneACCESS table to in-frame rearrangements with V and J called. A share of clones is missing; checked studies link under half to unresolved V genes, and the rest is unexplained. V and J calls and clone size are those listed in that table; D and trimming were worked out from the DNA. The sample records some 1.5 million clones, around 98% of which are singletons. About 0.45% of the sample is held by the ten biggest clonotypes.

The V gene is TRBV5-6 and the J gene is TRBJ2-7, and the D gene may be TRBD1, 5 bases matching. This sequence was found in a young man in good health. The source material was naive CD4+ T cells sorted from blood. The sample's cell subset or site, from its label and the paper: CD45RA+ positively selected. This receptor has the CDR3 CASSSYRTYEQYF. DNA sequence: TGTGCCAGCAGCTCATACAGGACCTACGAGCAGTACTTC.